This T cell receptor (beta chain) was identified in a study of control samples from healthy donors and cancer patients. This CDR3 region has 17 residues. In germline, CDR1 is SGHTA, CDR2 FQGNSA. The J segment lost 0 bases and the V segment lost 1 base, leaving 5 bases of the junction unmatched. Profiled with immunoSEQ multiplex PCR; TCRdb holds only in-frame clones, not every one. Of around 7,000 clones listed, 82% are singletons. Sequences were obtained from PBMCs. The J gene is TRBJ2-2, the V gene TRBV7-2, with TRBD2 identical over 7 bases. The receptor's source is a man between 65 and 85 years old with lung cancer. CDR3 DNA sequence: TGTGCCAGCAGCTTAGTCATCAGCGGGACGAACACCGGGGAGCTGTTTTTT. Protein: CASSLVISGTNTGELFF.